These T cell receptor beta chains were read from a single sample in a study of OX40 agonist ivuxolimab in advanced cancers. Sequencing used immunoSEQ multiplex PCR; TCRdb keeps in-frame clones, though not all of them. The table shows about 63,000 clones, with more than 80% occurring only once. This material consisted of CD4+ or CD8+ T cells sorted from blood, taken in a trial of the OX40 agonist ivuxolimab. The receptors here all came from an adult with an advanced solid tumor such as melanoma, head and neck, liver or kidney cancer. Each CDR3 is given with its conserved first and last residue. The D gene is left open where the match is weak.

v_call	d_call	j_call	cdr3_nt	cdr3_aa
TRBV5-1	NA	TRBJ2-5	TGCGCCAGCTCCCCGGAGGGTTTGGAAGAGACCCAGTACTTC	CASSPEGLEETQYF
TRBV7-3	TRBD1	TRBJ2-3	TGTGCCAGCAGCACAGGGGGCCCAGATACGCAGTATTTT	CASSTGGPDTQYF
TRBV29-1	TRBD2	TRBJ2-3	TGCAGCGTTGCATTCGGGACTAGCGGCACAGATACGCAGTATTTT	CSVAFGTSGTDTQYF
TRBV5-5	NA	TRBJ1-2	TGTGCCAGCAGCTTCCGGGACAAGTCTGGCTACACCTTC	CASSFRDKSGYTF
TRBV28	TRBD2	TRBJ2-1	TGTGCCAGCAGAATCTATTTAGCGGGGGGCTACAATGAGCAGTTCTTC	CASRIYLAGGYNEQFF
TRBV2	NA	TRBJ2-1	TGTGCCAGCAGTGGTCGGGCGGGGGCCTCCCACAATGAGCAGTTCTTC	CASSGRAGASHNEQFF
TRBV29-1	TRBD2	TRBJ2-5	TGCAGCGTTGGGCCTAGCGGGAGCGCGTACCAAGAGACCCAGTACTTC	CSVGPSGSAYQETQYF
TRBV27	NA	TRBJ2-1	TGTGCCAGCAGTTTGGCAGGGACCAATGAGCAGTTCTTC	CASSLAGTNEQFF
TRBV5-4	TRBD2	TRBJ2-7	TGTGCCAGCAGCACCGCGGGACTAGCGAGCTACGAGCAGTACTTC	CASSTAGLASYEQYF
TRBV7-2	NA	TRBJ2-1	TGTGCCAGCAGCTTAGCGGGTGGGATATGGGCATCCGAGCAGTTCTTC	CASSLAGGIWASEQFF
TRBV10-3	NA	TRBJ2-7	TGTGCCATCAGTGGTGGACGGGGCTCCTACGAGCAGTACTTC	CAISGGRGSYEQYF
TRBV10-3	NA	TRBJ1-2	TGTGCCAGCAGTTACACGGGGGGCTACACCTTC	CASSYTGGYTF
TRBV2	NA	TRBJ1-5	TGTGCCAGCAGTGTATACGGAGGGGGCAATCAGCCCCAGCATTTT	CASSVYGGGNQPQHF
TRBV5-1	TRBD2	TRBJ2-5	TGCGCCAGCAGACGGCAATGGGCGGGGGGCCAAGAGACCCAGTACTTC	CASRRQWAGGQETQYF
TRBV5-1	NA	TRBJ2-3	TGCGCCAGCAGCTTGGGCCTGGGGGCGAGGTTGGATACGCAGTATTTT	CASSLGLGARLDTQYF
TRBV6-5	TRBD2	TRBJ2-3	TGTGCCAGCAGGCCTACTAGCGGGGGAGCAGATACGCAGTATTTT	CASRPTSGGADTQYF
TRBV28	TRBD2	TRBJ2-4	TGTGCCAGCAGTCTCCCTAGCGGCCTAGCCAAAAACATTCAGTACTTC	CASSLPSGLAKNIQYF